This T cell receptor beta chain came from a study of CD8 T cells in Susac syndrome. Random hexamers were used to reverse transcribe an amount of about 0.5 to 1 ug RNA. Across 54 Vbeta and 13 Jbeta, TCR beta CDR3 was amplified with immunoSEQ multiplex PCR. TCRdb used MiXCR to reprocess the immunoSEQ multiplex PCR reads, holding one entry per CDR3 protein. The data hold 200,000 to 250,000 distinct CDR3 sequences, with 95% observed a single time. The multiple sclerosis controls comprised treatment-naive patients whose relapsing-remitting disease was stable or active. TEMRA cells were FACS-enriched, unlike CD8+ and CD4+ T cells, which were negatively isolated. The sequenced sample consisted of CD4+ T cells from PBMCs. This clonotype was sampled from a human donor with multiple sclerosis.

CDR3 residues: CSATPGVYGYTF. In DNA, the CDR3 is TGCAGTGCAACCCCCGGGGTCTATGGCTACACCTTC. The V and J genes are TRBV20-1 and TRBJ1-2; no clear D. Germline V CDR1 and CDR2: DFQATT, SNEGSKA (reference sequence). CDR3 length: 12 amino acids. V shed 6 bases and J shed 4 bases, with 12 bases lying between them.